These T cell receptor beta chains were read from a single sample in a study of CD8 T cells in ankylosing spondylitis. Via MiXCR, TCRdb re-called the 5' RACE reads, giving one row per CDR3 protein. Of fewer than 550,000 distinct CDR3 sequences in the sample, roughly 5.2% are singletons; the top ten hold around 3.5%. Sequencing was done on a sample of blood, either unsorted or a sorted T cell fraction (not recorded which). These receptors were taken from a male donor with ankylosing spondylitis. Both conserved end residues are part of each CDR3. The D gene is left open where the match is weak. A row's size may be missing; if present it is once, few, many or a size class.

>13|.|TRBV12-3/TRBV12-4|TRBJ1-2|many
TGTGCCAGCAGTTTTGGTCGGCAGACAGGCTACACCTTC
CASSFGRQTGYTF
>16|TRBD2|TRBV5-1|TRBJ2-7|many
TGCGCCAGCAGCTTGACTAGCGGGACTAACAGTTACGAGCAGTACTTC
CASSLTSGTNSYEQYF
>15|.|TRBV10-3|TRBJ1-2|many
TGTGCCATCAGTGATGGAGGGACTACGAACTATGGCTACACCTTC
CAISDGGTTNYGYTF
>12|.|TRBV20-1|TRBJ2-4|few
TGCAGTGCTCCCCGGACGGGAAACATTCAGTACTTC
CSAPRTGNIQYF
>13|.|TRBV2|TRBJ2-2|many
TGTGCCAGCAGGGGGTTGAGCCCCGGGGAGCTGTTTTTT
CASRGLSPGELFF
>12|.|TRBV7-2|TRBJ1-1|many
TGTGCCAGCAGCTTAGCGAAAGGTGAAGCTTTCTTT
CASSLAKGEAFF
>14|.|TRBV3-1|TRBJ1-6|many
TGTGCCAGCAGCCTCGGACTCGCCAATTCACCCCTCCACTTT
CASSLGLANSPLHF
>12|.|TRBV28|TRBJ2-7|many
TGTGCCAGCAGTTTCGGGCAGGGGCGACAGTACTTC
CASSFGQGRQYF
>14|.|TRBV27|TRBJ2-7|.
TGTGCCAGCAGTTGGGTGGGGGTACAGGACGAGCAGTACTTC
CASSWVGVQDEQYF
>15|.|TRBV5-1|TRBJ2-3|many
TGCGCCAGCAGCTTGGGCCTTTTAAGCACAGATACGCAGTATTTT
CASSLGLLSTDTQYF
>14|.|TRBV2|TRBJ2-7|many
TGTGCCAGCAGTGTTGGCCGGGGCTCCTACGAGCAGTACTTC
CASSVGRGSYEQYF
>15|TRBD2|TRBV20-1|TRBJ2-5|few
TGCAGTGCTAGACTAGCGGGAGGGCCAGGAGAGACCCAGTACTTC
CSARLAGGPGETQYF
>12|.|TRBV20-1|TRBJ1-2|many
TGCAGTGCTGCGCTGGGAAACTATGGCTACACCTTC
CSAALGNYGYTF
>15|TRBD2|TRBV9|TRBJ2-1|many
TGTGCCAGCAGCGTTAGCGGGGGACTCTCCAATGAGCAGTTCTTC
CASSVSGGLSNEQFF
>15|TRBD2|TRBV5-1|TRBJ2-1|few
TGCGCCAGCAGCGTCCAGGGACTAGCGGGCAATGAGCAGTTCTTC
CASSVQGLAGNEQFF
>13|.|TRBV6-2/TRBV6-3|TRBJ2-5|few
TGTGCCAGCAATATGGGATTCCAAGAGACCCAGTACTTC
CASNMGFQETQYF
>16|.|TRBV27|TRBJ1-6|many
TGTGCCAGCAGTCCTCTTTACCGGGGGGGGCGTTCACCCCTCCACTTT
CASSPLYRGGRSPLHF
>14|TRBD1|TRBV5-1|TRBJ2-7|many
TGCGCCAGCAGCACCTGGACAGGGGCCTACGAGCAGTACTTC
CASSTWTGAYEQYF
>14|TRBD1|TRBV5-6|TRBJ2-7|many
TGTGCCAGCAGCATGAGGACAGGGACCCACGAGCAGTACTTC
CASSMRTGTHEQYF
>14|TRBD2|TRBV6-1|TRBJ2-1|.
TGTGCCAGCAGGCTAGCGGGAGGGCCAAGTGAGCAGTTCTTC
CASRLAGGPSEQFF
>16|TRBD2|TRBV4-3|TRBJ2-7|many
TGCGCCAGCAGCCAGACTAGCGGGGATCAATCCTACGAGCAGTACTTC
CASSQTSGDQSYEQYF
>13|.|TRBV6-2/TRBV6-3|TRBJ2-1|many
TGTGCCAGCAGTCCTCGCGCTTGGGGGCAGCGGGGCTTC
CASSPRAWGQRGF
>13|TRBD2|TRBV30|TRBJ2-7|.
TGTGCCTGGAGTAAATTAGCGGGTCTCGAGCAGTACTTC
CAWSKLAGLEQYF
>14|.|TRBV12-3/TRBV12-4|TRBJ2-1|few
TGTGCCAGCAGTTTTTCGGTCGCGTCCAATGAGCAGTTCTTC
CASSFSVASNEQFF
>13|.|TRBV10-3|TRBJ2-7|many
TGTGCCATCAGAGCCCGGAGCTCCTACGAGCAGTACTTC
CAIRARSSYEQYF
>12|.|TRBV24-1|TRBJ2-3|.
TGTGCCACCAGCGGGGACGCAGATACGCAGTATTTT
CATSGDADTQYF
>15|TRBD1|TRBV28|TRBJ2-1|many
TGTGCCAGCAGTTTACCCCGGGACAGGGTAAATGAGCAGTTCTTC
CASSLPRDRVNEQFF
>14|.|TRBV10-3|TRBJ2-2|many
TGTGCCATCAGGAGCGGACAGAACACCGGGGAGCTGTTTTTT
CAIRSGQNTGELFF
>17|.|TRBV6-2/TRBV6-3|TRBJ2-2|many
TGTGCCAGCAGCCCTCGCCCTTCGCGGACCAACACCGGGGAGCTGTTTTTT
CASSPRPSRTNTGELFF
>10|.|TRBV20-1|TRBJ2-7|many
TGCAGTGCCTGGAGGTACGAGCAGTACTTC
CSAWRYEQYF
>13|TRBD1|TRBV2|TRBJ2-7|many
TGTGCCAGCAGCCAAGGACAGGACTACGAGCAGTACTTC
CASSQGQDYEQYF
>15|.|TRBV10-2|TRBJ2-5|many
TGCGCCAGCAGTGAGCCAAAGTGGTACCAAGAGACCCAGTACTTC
CASSEPKWYQETQYF
>15|.|TRBV4-3|TRBJ1-4|many
TGCGCCAGCAGCCAAGATCTCCGGACATATGAAAAACTGTTTTTT
CASSQDLRTYEKLFF
>14|TRBD1|TRBV12-3/TRBV12-4|TRBJ1-6|many
TGTGCCAGCAGTTTAGGCAGGGGGGGATCACCCCTCCACTTT
CASSLGRGGSPLHF
>13|.|TRBV27|TRBJ2-1|.
TGTGCCAGCGCCCGGCCGATCAGCAATGAGCAGTTCTTC
CASARPISNEQFF
>13|TRBD1|TRBV15|TRBJ2-2|many
TGTGCCACCGGGACAGGGTACACCGGGGAGCTGTTTTTT
CATGTGYTGELFF
>15|.|TRBV19|TRBJ1-5|many
TGTGCCAGTAGTATTGGACGAAGGGGCAATCAGCCCCAGCATTTT
CASSIGRRGNQPQHF
>12|.|TRBV7-9|TRBJ2-2|many
TGTGCCAGCAGCGGGAGGACCGGGGAGCTGTTTTTT
CASSGRTGELFF
>12|.|TRBV12-3/TRBV12-4|TRBJ1-1|many
TGTGCCAGCTTTCAGGGGAGGGTTGAAGCTTTCTTT
CASFQGRVEAFF
>16|.|TRBV5-1|TRBJ2-2|many
TGCGCCAGCAGCTTGGAGGCAGGGACGAACACCGGGGAGCTGTTTTTT
CASSLEAGTNTGELFF
>19|.|TRBV2|TRBJ2-2|.
TGTGCCTTCTGTTTAGGTCGTAAAATCGCCGGTACGAACACCGGGGAGCTGTTTTTT
CAFCLGRKIAGTNTGELFF
>14|.|TRBV28|TRBJ1-2|many
TGTGCCAGCAGTTTATTCGGACGATTATATGGCTACACCTTC
CASSLFGRLYGYTF
>15|TRBD1|TRBV20-1|TRBJ1-5|many
TGCAGTGCTATTCACTCGACAGGGGGCAATCAGCCCCAGCATTTT
CSAIHSTGGNQPQHF
>14|.|TRBV4-2|TRBJ2-7|many
TGTGCCAGCAGCCAAGAGCCAAAGTCCTACGAGCAGTACTTC
CASSQEPKSYEQYF
>14|TRBD1|TRBV7-9|TRBJ1-2|many
TGTGCCAGCAGCACGGACAGGGGGCCGGGAGGCTACACCTTC
CASSTDRGPGGYTF
>13|.|TRBV29-1|TRBJ1-5|many
TGCAGCGCCGCCGGGGGAAGCAATCAGCCCCAGCATTTT
CSAAGGSNQPQHF
>18|TRBD2|TRBV9|TRBJ2-1|few
TGTGCCAGCAGCGTAGCGGTAGCGGGGCCGAGTTCCTACAATGAGCAGTTCTTC
CASSVAVAGPSSYNEQFF
>15|.|TRBV5-1|TRBJ1-1|many
TGCGCCAGCAGCGGGAAGGGCCGCGGACTTACTGAAGCTTTCTTT
CASSGKGRGLTEAFF
>16|TRBD1|TRBV5-1|TRBJ2-2|.
TGCGCCAGCAGTCTTCTAACAGGGGGCGATACCGGGGAGCTGTTTTTT
CASSLLTGGDTGELFF